Here is one TCR beta chain with its context. The target antigen is unknown. These data originate in a study of blood T cells in healthy people across ages. On the study more broadly: Per every two T cells, about one barcoded beta molecule was captured by template switching.

Together with a sample-barcoded 5' primer, a J-beta primer mix was included in a second PCR lasting about 6 to 12 cycles. Every cDNA molecule bore a tag from a template-switch adaptor containing 12 random nucleotides. Each CDR3 protein gets one entry after TCRdb re-called the 5' RACE reads with MiXCR. The sample has hundreds of thousands of distinct CDR3 sequences; under 30% are singletons. Study-level results: Long-lived donors carried more naive CD4+ cells and greater diversity than aged donors. Per-million-T-cell TCR beta diversity fell roughly linearly with age.

The sequencing sample was made of blood. The clonotype originates from a woman over 75 in good health.

CDR3 in DNA: TGTGCCAGCAGCTTAATGCTGGGAGCAGGGGGGTCAGATACGCAGTATTTT. Protein product: CASSLMLGAGGSDTQYF. This chain links TRBV7-9 with TRBJ2-3; D may be TRBD1 (7 bases). The CDR3 runs to 17 residues. Trimming took 2 bases from V and 4 from J, leaving 19 bases between them. Germline lookup yields CDR1 SEHNR and CDR2 FQNEAQ (reference sequence).